Listed below are T cell receptor beta chains from one sample, sequenced in a study of technical replicates of blood from a few donors. This table comes from immunoSEQ multiplex PCR, and its TCRdb copy is limited to in-frame clones, with some not included. The table records under 75,000 clones, around 95% of them present only once. Sequencing was carried out using T cells isolated from PBMCs. The source is a human donor in good health. Both conserved end residues are part of each CDR3. Fields, in order: J gene, clone size, D gene, V gene, CDR3 DNA, CDR3 protein. The D gene is left open where the match is weak. The size of a clone is reported for some rows only, either as once, few or many, or as a class for expanded clones.

>TRBJ2-7|NA|TRBD1|TRBV9
TGTGCCAGCAGCGTATCTACAGGGGCACCTTACGAGCAGTACTTC
CASSVSTGAPYEQYF
>TRBJ2-7|once|NA|TRBV11-2
TGTGCCAGCAGCTTCGACAGTACCTACGAGCAGTACTTC
CASSFDSTYEQYF
>TRBJ1-1|NA|NA|TRBV28
TGTGCCAGCAGGACGAGACAGGTTTGGACTGAAGCTTTCTTT
CASRTRQVWTEAFF
>TRBJ2-1|NA|NA|TRBV11-2
TGTGCCAGCACCCTAGCGTTGGACTACAATGAGCAGTTCTTC
CASTLALDYNEQFF
>TRBJ1-2|NA|TRBD1|TRBV28
TGTGCCAGCAGCCCCTCCATTATCAGGGGGCGCAATGGCTACACCTTC
CASSPSIIRGRNGYTF
>TRBJ1-4|NA|NA|TRBV18
TGTGCCAGCTCACCAGGGGGCACTAATGAAAAACTGTTTTTT
CASSPGGTNEKLFF
>TRBJ1-3|NA|NA|TRBV6-5
TGTGCCAGCAGTTACTCCCCCGTGGGAGTAGGAAACACCATATATTTT
CASSYSPVGVGNTIYF
>TRBJ2-7|NA|NA|TRBV6-1
TGTGCCAGCAGTGACGTGAGCTACGAGCAGTACTTC
CASSDVSYEQYF
>TRBJ1-3|NA|TRBD1|TRBV11-3
TGTGCCAGCAGCCCGAGACAGGGTGAGAGAGCTGGAAACACCATATATTTT
CASSPRQGERAGNTIYF
>TRBJ2-7|NA|TRBD1|TRBV27
TGTGCCAGCAGTTCCCCCTCGGGACAGCATACCTACGAGCAGTACTTC
CASSSPSGQHTYEQYF
>TRBJ1-5|NA|NA|TRBV21-1
TGTGCCAGCAGCAAGGGGTTATGGGGACATAGCAATCAGCCCCAGCATTTT
CASSKGLWGHSNQPQHF